This TCR beta chain was sequenced during a study of blood T cells in healthy people across ages. Findings of the study overall: Investigators viewed diversity estimates from one million T cells as underestimates, the study reported. Higher diversity and more naive CD4+ cells were features of long-lived donors, compared to aged donors.

Per the germline V gene, CDR1 is LGHNA and CDR2 is YSLEER. This CDR3 contains 16 residues. Trimming removed 0 bases from V and 0 bases from J, with 12 bases in between. This clonotype was found a few times. What it binds is not known. For the second PCR, which ran for about 7 to 11 cycles, a sample-barcoded 5' primer and a J-beta primer mix were used. Each CDR3 protein gets one entry after TCRdb re-called the 5' RACE reads with MiXCR. The sample holds over 1,500,000 distinct CDR3 sequences, roughly 52% seen once. The gene calls are TRBV4-3 and TRBJ2-7; a weak D match, TRBD1 (5 bases). This TCR was recovered from a woman aged 40 to 50 in good health. Sequenced material: blood. CDR3: CASSQDWARASYEQYF. CDR3 sequence (DNA): TGCGCCAGCAGCCAAGACTGGGCCAGGGCCTCCTACGAGCAGTACTTC.